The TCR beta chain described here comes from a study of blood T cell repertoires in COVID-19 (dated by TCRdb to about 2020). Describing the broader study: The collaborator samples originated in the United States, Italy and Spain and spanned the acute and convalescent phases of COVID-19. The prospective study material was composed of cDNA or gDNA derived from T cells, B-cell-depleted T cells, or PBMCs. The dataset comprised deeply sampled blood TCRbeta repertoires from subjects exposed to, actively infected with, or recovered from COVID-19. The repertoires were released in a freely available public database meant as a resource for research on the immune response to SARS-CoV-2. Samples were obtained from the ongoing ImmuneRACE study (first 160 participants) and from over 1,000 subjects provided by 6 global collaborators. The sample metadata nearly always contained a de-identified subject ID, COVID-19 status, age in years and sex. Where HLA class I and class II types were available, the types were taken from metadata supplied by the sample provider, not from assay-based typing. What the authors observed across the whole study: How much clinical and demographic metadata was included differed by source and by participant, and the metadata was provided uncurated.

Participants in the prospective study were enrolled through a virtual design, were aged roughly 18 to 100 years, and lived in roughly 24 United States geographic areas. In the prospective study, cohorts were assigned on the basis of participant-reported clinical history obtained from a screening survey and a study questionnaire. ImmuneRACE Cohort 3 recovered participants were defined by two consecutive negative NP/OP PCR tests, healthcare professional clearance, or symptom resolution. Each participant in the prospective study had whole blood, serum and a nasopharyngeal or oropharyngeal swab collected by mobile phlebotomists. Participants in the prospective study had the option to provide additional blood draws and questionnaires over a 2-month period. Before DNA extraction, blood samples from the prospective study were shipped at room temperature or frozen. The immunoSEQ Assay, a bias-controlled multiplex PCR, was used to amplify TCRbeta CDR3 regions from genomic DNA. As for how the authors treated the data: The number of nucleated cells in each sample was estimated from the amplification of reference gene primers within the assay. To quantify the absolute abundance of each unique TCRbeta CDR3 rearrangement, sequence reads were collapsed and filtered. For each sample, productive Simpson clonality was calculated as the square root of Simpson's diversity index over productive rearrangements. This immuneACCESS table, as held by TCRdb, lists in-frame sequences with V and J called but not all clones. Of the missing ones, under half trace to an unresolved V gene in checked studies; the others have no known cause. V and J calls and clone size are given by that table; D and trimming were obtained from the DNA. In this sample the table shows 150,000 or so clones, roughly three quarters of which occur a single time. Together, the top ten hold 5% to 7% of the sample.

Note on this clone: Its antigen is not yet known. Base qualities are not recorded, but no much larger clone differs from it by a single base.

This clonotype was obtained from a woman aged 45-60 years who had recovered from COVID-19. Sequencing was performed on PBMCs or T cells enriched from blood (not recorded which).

CDR3 loop: CASSFGQNQPQHF. The DNA sequence is TGTGCCAGCAGCTTTGGGCAAAATCAGCCCCAGCATTTT. The V and J genes are TRBV7-9 and TRBJ1-5, with the D gene not confidently named. The CDR3 runs 13 residues from the cysteine to the phenylalanine. The retained sequence is limited to the CDR3, 39 bases, with the frame set at the first base. Based on the germline V gene (reference sequence), the CDR1 and CDR2 sequences are SEHNR and FQNEAQ. V and J lose 3 bases and 4 bases, and a span of 7 bases separates them.